Listed below are T cell receptor beta chains from one sample, sequenced in a study of blood T cell repertoires in COVID-19. This table comes from immunoSEQ multiplex PCR, and its TCRdb copy is limited to in-frame clones, with some not included. The table shows hundreds of thousands of clones, with roughly 87% occurring only once. What was sequenced was peripheral blood. These TCRs come from a woman younger than 30 who had recovered from COVID-19. Each CDR3 is given with its conserved first and last residue. The D gene is left open where the match is weak. Rows give clone size only sometimes, using once, few, many, or a class for an expanded clone.

CDR3 length: 20; V gene: TRBV7-6; J gene: TRBJ2-3; clone size: once; D gene: TRBD2; CDR3 DNA: TGTGCCAGCAGCAAGGCTGTGGGGACTAGCGGGAGGGCCTCGAGGTATACGCAGTATTTT; CDR3 protein: CASSKAVGTSGRASRYTQYF
CDR3 length: 12; V gene: TRBV3-1/TRBV3-2; J gene: TRBJ2-3; clone size: NA; D gene: NA; CDR3 DNA: TGTGCCAGCAGCCAAGGGCTAGATACGCAGTATTTT; CDR3 protein: CASSQGLDTQYF
CDR3 length: 14; V gene: TRBV5-5; J gene: TRBJ1-2; clone size: NA; D gene: NA; CDR3 DNA: TGTGCCAGCAGCACCGACACATCTAACTATGGCTACACCTTC; CDR3 protein: CASSTDTSNYGYTF
CDR3 length: 18; V gene: TRBV7-9; J gene: TRBJ2-4; clone size: NA; D gene: NA; CDR3 DNA: TGTGCCAGCAGCTTCGGCGGGGGCGGTCCCCGAGCCAAAAACATTCAGTACTTC; CDR3 protein: CASSFGGGGPRAKNIQYF
CDR3 length: 13; V gene: TRBV11-3; J gene: TRBJ1-1; clone size: NA; D gene: NA; CDR3 DNA: TGTGCCAGCAGCACTCTGGGGGGCACTGAAGCTTTCTTT; CDR3 protein: CASSTLGGTEAFF
CDR3 length: 14; V gene: TRBV9; J gene: TRBJ1-2; clone size: NA; D gene: NA; CDR3 DNA: TGTGCCAGCAGCCCGAGGGACTGGGGTCATGGCTACACCTTC; CDR3 protein: CASSPRDWGHGYTF
CDR3 length: 15; V gene: TRBV5-1; J gene: TRBJ1-3; clone size: NA; D gene: NA; CDR3 DNA: TGCGCCAGCAGCTCTACAGGGAAATCTGGAAACACCATATATTTT; CDR3 protein: CASSSTGKSGNTIYF
CDR3 length: 14; V gene: TRBV7-3; J gene: TRBJ2-5; clone size: NA; D gene: NA; CDR3 DNA: TGTGCCAGCAGCTTAGCGGGCGCCCAAGAGACCCAGTACTTC; CDR3 protein: CASSLAGAQETQYF
CDR3 length: 16; V gene: TRBV18; J gene: TRBJ2-3; clone size: NA; D gene: TRBD2; CDR3 DNA: TGTGCCAGCTCACCGTTAGCGGGAGTAGGCACAGATACGCAGTATTTT; CDR3 protein: CASSPLAGVGTDTQYF
CDR3 length: 15; V gene: TRBV5-6; J gene: TRBJ2-7; clone size: NA; D gene: TRBD2; CDR3 DNA: TGTGCCAGCAGCTTGGAACTAGCGGGAGATAACGAGCAGTACTTC; CDR3 protein: CASSLELAGDNEQYF
CDR3 length: 18; V gene: TRBV7-8; J gene: TRBJ2-5; clone size: few; D gene: TRBD2; CDR3 DNA: TGTGCCAGCAGCCGAGGGCTCCAAGCGGGAGGGTGGCAAGAGACCCAGTACTTC; CDR3 protein: CASSRGLQAGGWQETQYF
CDR3 length: 13; V gene: TRBV6-5; J gene: TRBJ2-5; clone size: once; D gene: NA; CDR3 DNA: TGTGCCAGCAGTTCGCATCTTGAGGAGACCCAGTACTTC; CDR3 protein: CASSSHLEETQYF
CDR3 length: 14; V gene: TRBV6-5; J gene: TRBJ1-2; clone size: NA; D gene: NA; CDR3 DNA: TGTGCCAGCAGTTACCTAGGGGCTACCTATGGCTACACCTTC; CDR3 protein: CASSYLGATYGYTF
CDR3 length: 12; V gene: TRBV23-1; J gene: TRBJ1-2; clone size: NA; D gene: NA; CDR3 DNA: TGCGCCAGCAGTCCTTCCTCCTATGGCTACACCTTC; CDR3 protein: CASSPSSYGYTF
CDR3 length: 18; V gene: TRBV19; J gene: TRBJ2-5; clone size: NA; D gene: TRBD2; CDR3 DNA: TGTGCCAGTAGTATTTCCCTGAGTACGACTAGCGGGTTAGAGACCCAGTACTTC; CDR3 protein: CASSISLSTTSGLETQYF
CDR3 length: 12; V gene: TRBV6-5; J gene: TRBJ2-1; clone size: once; D gene: NA; CDR3 DNA: TGTGCCAGCAGTTATCGGCGAGGGGAGCAGTTCTTC; CDR3 protein: CASSYRRGEQFF
CDR3 length: 16; V gene: TRBV24-1; J gene: TRBJ2-1; clone size: NA; D gene: TRBD1; CDR3 DNA: TGTGCCACCAGTGATCCAAAGACAGGGAAAGACGATGAGCAGTTCTTC; CDR3 protein: CATSDPKTGKDDEQFF
CDR3 length: 13; V gene: TRBV6-4; J gene: TRBJ2-2; clone size: many; D gene: TRBD1; CDR3 DNA: TGTGCCAGTGGGACAGGGGCCGCCGGGGAGCTGTTTTTT; CDR3 protein: CASGTGAAGELFF
CDR3 length: 14; V gene: TRBV6-5; J gene: TRBJ2-7; clone size: NA; D gene: NA; CDR3 DNA: TGTGCCAGCAGTCGACTGACCGCCAGCTACGAGCAGTACTTC; CDR3 protein: CASSRLTASYEQYF
CDR3 length: 13; V gene: TRBV7-2; J gene: TRBJ2-7; clone size: NA; D gene: TRBD1; CDR3 DNA: TGTGCCAGCAAGAGGGGGCGCTCCTACGAGCAGTACTTC; CDR3 protein: CASKRGRSYEQYF
CDR3 length: 15; V gene: TRBV2; J gene: TRBJ2-1; clone size: NA; D gene: NA; CDR3 DNA: TGTGCCAGCTTATTTCAGAGGGGGGGTTACAATGAGCAGTTCTTC; CDR3 protein: CASLFQRGGYNEQFF
CDR3 length: 15; V gene: TRBV7-8; J gene: TRBJ2-7; clone size: NA; D gene: NA; CDR3 DNA: TGTGCCAGCAGCCCCCTAGCAGGGGGGATCTACGAGCAGTACTTC; CDR3 protein: CASSPLAGGIYEQYF
CDR3 length: 15; V gene: TRBV2; J gene: TRBJ2-1; clone size: NA; D gene: NA; CDR3 DNA: TGTGCCAGCAGTAACGGGTTAGGCTCCTACAATGAGCAGTTCTTC; CDR3 protein: CASSNGLGSYNEQFF
CDR3 length: 13; V gene: TRBV29-1; J gene: TRBJ2-7; clone size: NA; D gene: NA; CDR3 DNA: TGCAGCGTTGAAGATGTGGGGGGGGCCGAGCAGTACTTC; CDR3 protein: CSVEDVGGAEQYF
CDR3 length: 16; V gene: TRBV3-1/TRBV3-2; J gene: TRBJ2-1; clone size: NA; D gene: TRBD2; CDR3 DNA: TGTGCCAGCAGCTGGACTAGCGGGAGGGCCAGGGTTGAGCAGTTCTTC; CDR3 protein: CASSWTSGRARVEQFF
CDR3 length: 17; V gene: TRBV24-1; J gene: TRBJ2-5; clone size: NA; D gene: NA; CDR3 DNA: TGTGCCACCAGTGATTTTAGTCAGACGGGAGAAACAGAGACCCAGTACTTC; CDR3 protein: CATSDFSQTGETETQYF
CDR3 length: 13; V gene: TRBV2; J gene: TRBJ2-1; clone size: NA; D gene: NA; CDR3 DNA: TGTGCCAGCAACAAGCGAGGAGACAATGAGCAGTTCTTC; CDR3 protein: CASNKRGDNEQFF
CDR3 length: 14; V gene: TRBV7-6; J gene: TRBJ2-1; clone size: NA; D gene: NA; CDR3 DNA: TGTGCCAGCAGCGAATTAGCGGACTACAATGAGCAGTTCTTC; CDR3 protein: CASSELADYNEQFF
CDR3 length: 16; V gene: TRBV12-5; J gene: TRBJ1-2; clone size: NA; D gene: TRBD1; CDR3 DNA: TGTGCTAGTGGTTTGGGGGGAGCGACAGGGATCTATGGCTACACCTTC; CDR3 protein: CASGLGGATGIYGYTF
CDR3 length: 13; V gene: TRBV15; J gene: TRBJ2-3; clone size: NA; D gene: TRBD2; CDR3 DNA: TGTGCCACCAGCGGGACTAGCGCAGATACGCAGTATTTT; CDR3 protein: CATSGTSADTQYF
CDR3 length: 16; V gene: TRBV28; J gene: TRBJ2-7; clone size: NA; D gene: TRBD1; CDR3 DNA: TGTGCCAGCAGTTTATCCGCCGGGACAGGGAGTTACGAGCAGTACTTC; CDR3 protein: CASSLSAGTGSYEQYF
CDR3 length: 16; V gene: TRBV24-1; J gene: TRBJ2-1; clone size: NA; D gene: NA; CDR3 DNA: TGTGCCACCAGTGACCAGGACGGGAAGACCTACAATGAGCAGTTCTTC; CDR3 protein: CATSDQDGKTYNEQFF
CDR3 length: 16; V gene: TRBV6-4; J gene: TRBJ2-3; clone size: NA; D gene: TRBD2; CDR3 DNA: TGTGCCAGCAGTGCCGCTAGCGGGAGGCCCACAGATACGCAGTATTTT; CDR3 protein: CASSAASGRPTDTQYF
CDR3 length: 17; V gene: TRBV7-3; J gene: TRBJ2-5; clone size: NA; D gene: TRBD2; CDR3 DNA: TGTGCCAGCAGCTTAAGGGGACCTAGCGGTGGGAAAGAGACCCAGTACTTC; CDR3 protein: CASSLRGPSGGKETQYF
CDR3 length: 15; V gene: TRBV19; J gene: TRBJ1-2; clone size: NA; D gene: TRBD1; CDR3 DNA: TGTGCCAGTAGTCAGGAGGGGACAGCCCGATATGGCTACACCTTC; CDR3 protein: CASSQEGTARYGYTF
CDR3 length: 20; V gene: TRBV7-3; J gene: TRBJ2-2; clone size: NA; D gene: TRBD2; CDR3 DNA: TGTGCCAGCAGCTTACCGGGACTAGCGGGAGATAAGGTTAGCACCGGGGAGCTGTTTTTT; CDR3 protein: CASSLPGLAGDKVSTGELFF
CDR3 length: 13; V gene: TRBV6-5; J gene: TRBJ2-7; clone size: NA; D gene: NA; CDR3 DNA: TGTGCCAGCAGAGAGTTTAGCTCCTACGAGCAGTACTTC; CDR3 protein: CASREFSSYEQYF
CDR3 length: 13; V gene: TRBV19; J gene: TRBJ1-5; clone size: NA; D gene: NA; CDR3 DNA: TGTGCCAGTACAGGGTTAAATGGTCAGCCCCAGCATTTT; CDR3 protein: CASTGLNGQPQHF
CDR3 length: 15; V gene: TRBV7-9; J gene: TRBJ2-3; clone size: NA; D gene: TRBD2; CDR3 DNA: TGTGCCAGCAGCTTATCTAGCGGACCCACAGATACGCAGTATTTT; CDR3 protein: CASSLSSGPTDTQYF
CDR3 length: 14; V gene: TRBV18; J gene: TRBJ1-1; clone size: NA; D gene: NA; CDR3 DNA: TGTGCCAGCTCACAGACAGCAGTGAACACTGAAGCTTTCTTT; CDR3 protein: CASSQTAVNTEAFF
CDR3 length: 12; V gene: TRBV6-5; J gene: TRBJ1-1; clone size: NA; D gene: NA; CDR3 DNA: TGTGCCAGCAGCAGGCTTTCGACGGAAGCTTTCTTT; CDR3 protein: CASSRLSTEAFF
CDR3 length: 16; V gene: TRBV25-1; J gene: TRBJ1-4; clone size: NA; D gene: TRBD1; CDR3 DNA: TGTGCCAGCAGTCCTACGATGATAGGGGGCTATGAAAAACTGTTTTTT; CDR3 protein: CASSPTMIGGYEKLFF
CDR3 length: 12; V gene: TRBV29-1; J gene: TRBJ1-1; clone size: NA; D gene: NA; CDR3 DNA: TGCAGCGTTGGGCAGGCGAACACTGAAGCTTTCTTT; CDR3 protein: CSVGQANTEAFF
CDR3 length: 18; V gene: TRBV18; J gene: TRBJ1-6; clone size: NA; D gene: NA; CDR3 DNA: TGTGCCAGCTCACCATGGGTCCGTTCAGGCTCCTATAATTCACCCCTCCACTTT; CDR3 protein: CASSPWVRSGSYNSPLHF
CDR3 length: 18; V gene: TRBV11-2; J gene: TRBJ2-1; clone size: NA; D gene: TRBD2; CDR3 DNA: TGTGCCAGCAGTTCTGGTAGCGGGAGGGCGCACTCCTACAATGAGCAGTTCTTC; CDR3 protein: CASSSGSGRAHSYNEQFF
CDR3 length: 14; V gene: TRBV24-1; J gene: TRBJ2-4; clone size: NA; D gene: TRBD1; CDR3 DNA: TGTGCCGCTCTCCAAACCGGGACAGAAAACATTCAGTACTTC; CDR3 protein: CAALQTGTENIQYF
CDR3 length: 13; V gene: TRBV19; J gene: TRBJ1-2; clone size: NA; D gene: TRBD1; CDR3 DNA: TGTGCCAGTAGTCCACAGGGGGCACATGGCTACACCTTC; CDR3 protein: CASSPQGAHGYTF
CDR3 length: 18; V gene: TRBV19; J gene: TRBJ2-1; clone size: NA; D gene: NA; CDR3 DNA: TGTGCCAGTAGTATCTCCCTTCGGGGAGGCCCACCTTACAATGAGCAGTTCTTC; CDR3 protein: CASSISLRGGPPYNEQFF
CDR3 length: 16; V gene: TRBV6-5; J gene: TRBJ2-1; clone size: NA; D gene: TRBD1; CDR3 DNA: TGTGCCAGCAGTTCCCGACAGGGGGCGGACTACAATGAGCAGTTCTTC; CDR3 protein: CASSSRQGADYNEQFF
CDR3 length: 17; V gene: TRBV6-6; J gene: TRBJ2-1; clone size: NA; D gene: TRBD2; CDR3 DNA: TGTGCCAGCAGTCACGGGACTAGCGGGAGGATCTACAATGAGCAGTTCTTC; CDR3 protein: CASSHGTSGRIYNEQFF
CDR3 length: 16; V gene: TRBV7-9; J gene: TRBJ1-2; clone size: NA; D gene: NA; CDR3 DNA: TGTGCCAGCAGCTATTTCCTTCAAGGACCCGGGAGTGGCTACACCTTC; CDR3 protein: CASSYFLQGPGSGYTF
CDR3 length: 16; V gene: TRBV19; J gene: TRBJ1-5; clone size: NA; D gene: NA; CDR3 DNA: TGTGCCAGTAGTCCTTTTCGGGGGGCGAAGGATCAGCCCCAGCATTTT; CDR3 protein: CASSPFRGAKDQPQHF
CDR3 length: 19; V gene: TRBV5-6; J gene: TRBJ2-3; clone size: NA; D gene: TRBD2; CDR3 DNA: TGTGCCAGCAGCTCCCCGCGCGAATTTAGCGGGAAAAGCACAGATACGCAGTATTTT; CDR3 protein: CASSSPREFSGKSTDTQYF